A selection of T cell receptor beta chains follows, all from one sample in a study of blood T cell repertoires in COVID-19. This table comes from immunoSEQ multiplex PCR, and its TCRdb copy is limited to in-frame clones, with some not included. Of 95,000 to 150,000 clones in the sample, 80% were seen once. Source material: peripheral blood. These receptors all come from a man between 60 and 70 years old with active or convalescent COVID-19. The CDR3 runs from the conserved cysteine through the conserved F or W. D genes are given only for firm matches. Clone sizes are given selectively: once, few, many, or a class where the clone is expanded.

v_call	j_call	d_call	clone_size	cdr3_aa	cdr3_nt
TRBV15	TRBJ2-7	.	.	CATSRQGRNEQYF	TGTGCCACCAGCAGACAGGGCCGCAACGAGCAGTACTTC
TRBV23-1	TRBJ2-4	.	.	CASSQKDRVAKNIQYF	TGCGCCAGCAGTCAAAAGGACAGAGTTGCCAAAAACATTCAGTACTTC
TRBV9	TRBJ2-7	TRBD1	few	CASSPSSDRGRYEQYF	TGTGCCAGCAGCCCTAGCTCGGACAGGGGGAGATACGAGCAGTACTTC
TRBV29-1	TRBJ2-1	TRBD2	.	CSAAGTSGRGSSYNEQFF	TGCAGCGCCGCCGGGACTAGCGGGAGAGGTTCCTCCTACAATGAGCAGTTCTTC
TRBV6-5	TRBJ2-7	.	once	CASSYSGAGYEQYF	TGTGCCAGCAGTTACTCAGGGGCAGGCTACGAGCAGTACTTC
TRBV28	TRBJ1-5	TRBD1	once	CASRTQGAGQPQHF	TGTGCCAGCAGGACACAGGGGGCTGGGCAGCCCCAGCATTTT
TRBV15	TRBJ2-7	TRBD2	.	CATSRDHGLAGSREQYF	TGTGCCACCAGCAGAGATCATGGGCTAGCGGGAAGTAGGGAGCAGTACTTC
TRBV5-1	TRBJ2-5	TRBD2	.	CASSLGTSGIQTQYF	TGCGCCAGCAGCTTGGGAACTAGCGGGATACAGACCCAGTACTTC
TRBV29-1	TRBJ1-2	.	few	CSVEGLSYGYTF	TGCAGCGTTGAAGGCTTGAGCTATGGCTACACCTTC
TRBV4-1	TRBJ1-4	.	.	CASSQVSYNEKLFF	TGCGCCAGCAGCCAAGTTAGTTATAATGAAAAACTGTTTTTT
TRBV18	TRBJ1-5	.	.	CASSPGQSNQPQHF	TGTGCCAGCTCCCCAGGACAGAGCAATCAGCCCCAGCATTTT
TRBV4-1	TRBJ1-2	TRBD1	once	CASSQEGGQGNYGYTF	TGCGCCAGCAGCCAAGAAGGGGGACAGGGGAACTATGGCTACACCTTC
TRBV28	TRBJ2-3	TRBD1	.	CASSPRDRGDTQYF	TGTGCCAGCAGTCCCCGGGACAGGGGTGATACGCAGTATTTT
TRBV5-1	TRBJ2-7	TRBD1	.	CASSEGGTGFYEQYF	TGCGCCAGCAGCGAGGGCGGGACAGGGTTCTACGAGCAGTACTTC
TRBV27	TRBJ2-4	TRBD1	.	CASSLGQGPTIQYF	TGTGCCAGCAGTTTAGGACAGGGGCCCACCATTCAGTACTTC
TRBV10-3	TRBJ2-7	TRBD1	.	CAIGTGGTYEQYF	TGTGCCATCGGTACAGGGGGGACCTACGAGCAGTACTTC
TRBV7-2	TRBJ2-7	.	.	CASSFEVEGGEQYF	TGTGCCAGCAGCTTCGAAGTAGAGGGCGGCGAGCAGTACTTC
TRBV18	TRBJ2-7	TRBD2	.	CASSGEREGLSEQYF	TGTGCCAGCTCAGGGGAGCGGGAGGGCCTGTCCGAGCAGTACTTC
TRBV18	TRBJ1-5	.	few	CASSPGAGAQPQHF	TGTGCCAGCTCACCAGGAGCGGGGGCTCAGCCCCAGCATTTT
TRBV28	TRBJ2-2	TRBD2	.	CASSLGGGTGELFF	TGTGCCAGCAGTTTAGGCGGGGGCACCGGGGAGCTGTTTTTT
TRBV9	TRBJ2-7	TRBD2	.	CASSGKSGNYEQYF	TGTGCCAGCAGCGGAAAAAGCGGGAATTACGAGCAGTACTTC
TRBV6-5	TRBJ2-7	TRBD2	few	CASSYSLAGREQYF	TGTGCCAGCAGTTATAGCCTAGCGGGAAGGGAGCAGTACTTC
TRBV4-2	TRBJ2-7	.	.	CASSQGGGVYEQYF	TGTGCCAGCAGCCAAGGTGGAGGCGTTTACGAGCAGTACTTC